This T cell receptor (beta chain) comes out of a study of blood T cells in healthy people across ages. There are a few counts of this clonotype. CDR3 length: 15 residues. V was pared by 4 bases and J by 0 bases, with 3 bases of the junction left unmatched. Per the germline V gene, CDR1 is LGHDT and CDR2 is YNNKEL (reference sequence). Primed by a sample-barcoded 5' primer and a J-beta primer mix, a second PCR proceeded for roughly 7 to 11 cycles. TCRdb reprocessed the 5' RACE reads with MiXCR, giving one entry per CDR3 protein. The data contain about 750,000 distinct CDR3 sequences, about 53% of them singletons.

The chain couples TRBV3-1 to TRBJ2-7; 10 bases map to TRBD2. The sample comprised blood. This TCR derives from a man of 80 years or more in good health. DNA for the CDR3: TGTGCCAGCAGCCGTCGGACTAGCGGCTCCTACGAGCAGTACTTC. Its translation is CASSRRTSGSYEQYF.